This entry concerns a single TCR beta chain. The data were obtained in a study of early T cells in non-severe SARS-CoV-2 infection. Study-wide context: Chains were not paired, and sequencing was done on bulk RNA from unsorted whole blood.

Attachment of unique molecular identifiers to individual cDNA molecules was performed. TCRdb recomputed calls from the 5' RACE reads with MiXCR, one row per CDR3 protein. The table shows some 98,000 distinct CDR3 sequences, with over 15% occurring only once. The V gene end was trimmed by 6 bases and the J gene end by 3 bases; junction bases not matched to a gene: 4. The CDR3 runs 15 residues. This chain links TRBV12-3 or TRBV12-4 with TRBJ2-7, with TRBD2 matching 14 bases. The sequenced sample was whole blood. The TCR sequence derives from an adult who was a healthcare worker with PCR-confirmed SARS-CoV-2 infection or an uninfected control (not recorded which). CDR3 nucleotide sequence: TGTGCCAGCAGAAGGACTAGCGGGGGGAACTACGAGCAGTACTTC. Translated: CASRRTSGGNYEQYF.